The clone carrying this T cell receptor beta chain showed up just a few times. Its target is not known. A single base separates this from a much larger clone, so it may be a read error. CDR3 length equals 11 residues. Between the trimmed V and J ends, which lost 5 bases and 7 bases, there was a span of 9 bases. Germline loops: CDR1 MNHEY, CDR2 SMNVEV (reference sequence). The data are from a study of blood T cells in healthy people across ages. Study findings and constraints: As age increased, TCR beta diversity per million T cells fell in a roughly linear fashion. Naive T cell percentage strongly correlated with TCR beta diversity. Total diversity from one million sequenced T cells was likely underestimated.

Extraction of total RNA produced a minimum of 5 micrograms from each sample. Together with a sample-barcoded 5' primer, a J-beta primer mix was included in a second PCR lasting about 6 to 11 cycles. In TCRdb, the 5' RACE reads were re-called with MiXCR into one record per CDR3 protein. The data contain 1.5 million to 2 million distinct CDR3 sequences, roughly 27% of them singletons. Sequenced material: blood. This chain links TRBV27 with TRBJ2-7; no firm D call. This receptor was identified in a woman in her 30s in good health. CDR3 sequence: CASSIYNEQYF. CDR3 bases: TGTGCCAGCAGTATCTACAATGAGCAGTACTTC.